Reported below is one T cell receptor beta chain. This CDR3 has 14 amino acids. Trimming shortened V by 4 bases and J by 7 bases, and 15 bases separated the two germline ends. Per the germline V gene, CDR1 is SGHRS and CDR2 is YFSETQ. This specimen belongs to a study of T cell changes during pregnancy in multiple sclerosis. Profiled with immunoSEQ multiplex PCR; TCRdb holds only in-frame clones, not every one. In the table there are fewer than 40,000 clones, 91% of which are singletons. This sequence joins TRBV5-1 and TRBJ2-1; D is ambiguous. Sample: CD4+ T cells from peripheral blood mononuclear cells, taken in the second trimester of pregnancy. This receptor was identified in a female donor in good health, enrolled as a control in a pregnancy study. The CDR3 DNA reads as TGCGCCAGCAGCCCACCCCTCCCCGGGAATGAGCAGTTCTTC. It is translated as CASSPPLPGNEQFF.